This TCR beta chain emerged from a study of blood T cell repertoires in COVID-19. TCRdb keeps only in-frame clones here, not all; method: immunoSEQ multiplex PCR. The sample lists 300,000 to 400,000 clones; around 87% were seen once. Germline CDR1 and CDR2: SGHTA and FQGTGA. J lost 2 bases, V lost 2 bases, and 3 bases had no gene match. This CDR3 contains 15 residues. The sequence derives from a woman aged 60-75 years with COVID-19, enrolled during active disease. V usage is TRBV7-3 and J usage is TRBJ2-5, with 9 nucleotides matching TRBD2. Source material: peripheral blood. CDR3 loop: CASSLQRGAQETQYF. CDR3 bases: TGTGCCAGCAGCTTACAGCGGGGGGCGCAAGAGACCCAGTACTTC.